The clone carrying this TCR beta chain was detected a few times. The target antigen is unknown. The data were taken from a study of cytomegalovirus exposure and HLA in healthy donors. The PCR used 60 Vbeta and 13 Jbeta primers. Here immunoSEQ multiplex PCR was the method, and the copy in TCRdb shows in-frame clones only, minus some. The sample holds some 130,000 clones, about four fifths seen once. Findings and limits, study-wide: Apparent HLA restriction characterized most CMV-associated TCR beta chains in a later analysis. Sequencing likely produced, as an artifact, a cluster of highly shared sequence variants. A later analysis by the authors found several of the most significant clusters apparently linked to common viral pathogens.

The CDR3 loop spans 13 amino acids. The V end was cut by 6 bases, the J end by 0 bases, with 8 bases between. In germline, CDR1 is MNHEY, CDR2 SVGAGI. Sequencing used PBMCs. The gene calls are TRBV6-5 and TRBJ1-1, with D unclear. This receptor was identified in a man younger than 35 in good health and CMV-seronegative. As DNA, the CDR3 is TGTGCCAGCAGCCCTTACATGAACACTGAAGCTTTCTTT. Translated, it gives CASSPYMNTEAFF.